This entry describes one T cell receptor beta chain. This sample is part of a study of blood T cell repertoires in COVID-19. V lost 4 bases and J lost 4; bases outside the gene matches: 8. CDR3 length equals 16 residues. Per the germline V gene, CDR1 is SEHNR and CDR2 is FQNEAQ (reference sequence). Profiling relied on immunoSEQ multiplex PCR, and the TCRdb table lists in-frame clones only, not all of them. The data hold some 350,000 clones, with about 93% observed a single time. V usage is TRBV7-9 and J usage is TRBJ1-2, with TRBD1 identical over 11 bases. This clonotype was obtained from a woman between 18 and 29 years old who had recovered from COVID-19. The specimen sequenced was peripheral blood. The CDR3 spells CASSSDRGRLPYGYTF. The DNA of the CDR3 is TGTGCCAGCAGCTCGGACAGGGGGCGCCTACCCTATGGCTACACCTTC.